This T cell receptor beta chain was sequenced for a study of blood T cell repertoires in COVID-19. Looking at the study overall: COVID-19 samples from acute and convalescent phases originated in the United States, Italy and Spain. Sample material is recorded as cDNA or gDNA derived from T cells, B-cell-depleted T cells, or PBMCs.

V lost 0 bases, J lost 2 bases, and 7 bases lay in between. This CDR3 region has 14 residues. CDR1 LNHNV and CDR2 YYDKDF come from the germline V gene (reference sequence). In the original workflow: The assay estimated nucleated cells by amplifying reference gene primers. Profiling relied on immunoSEQ multiplex PCR, and the TCRdb table lists in-frame clones only, not all of them. V, J and clone size are those of that table, while D and trimming were read from the DNA. The sample includes 55,000 to 80,000 clones, 89% seen only once; the top ten take approximately 7.4%. Material: peripheral blood. This chain joins TRBV15 and TRBJ1-1, with D possibly TRBD1 on 5 matching bases. The receptor was isolated from a man over 45 with active COVID-19. CDR3 region: CATSRDRVNTEAFF. The CDR3 DNA sequence: TGTGCCACCAGCAGAGACAGGGTAAACACTGAAGCTTTCTTT.